This record looks at one T cell receptor (beta chain) sequence and its context. Its antigen is unidentified. This sample was included in a study of T cell responses to AZD1222 COVID-19 vaccine. The assay was immunoSEQ multiplex PCR, and TCRdb's table has in-frame clones only and misses some. The sample contains around 99,000 clones, about 93% of which appear only once. Points from the study as a whole: There were mostly white British donors and more females than males, and clonal diversity was possibly underestimated. Only a handful of AZD1222 recipients, more than 5 in all, had baseline seropositivity. Spike-specific TCR repertoires showed rising breadth and depth after two AZD1222 doses. In all cases, repertoires were sampled only after the peak T cell response.

Germline assignment: CDR1 SGHTA and CDR2 FQGNSA. CDR3 size: 14 residues. V shed 5 bases and J 2 bases; nucleotides not matched to a gene: 3. The sample consisted of peripheral blood, taken on day 0 of AZD1222 vaccination. The clonotype comes from an adult in good health. J is TRBJ1-3 and V is TRBV7-2; TRBD1 matches 7 bases. CDR3: CASSLGGPGNTIYF. The CDR3 DNA is TGTGCCAGCAGCCTAGGGGGCCCTGGAAACACCATATATTTT.